These 12 T cell receptor beta chains share one sample of origin, sequenced in a study of identical twins. TCRdb redid the calling of the 5' RACE reads with MiXCR, one entry per CDR3 protein. In the table there are around 340,000 distinct CDR3 sequences, about 10% of which are singletons. Sequencing input: naive T cells sorted from blood. These receptors were obtained from a woman between 45 and 60 years old in good health.

The chain links TRBV5-1 to TRBJ2-5; 9 bases match TRBD2. The germline gives CDR1 SGHRS, CDR2 YFSETQ. Trimming cost V 4 bases and J 5 bases; bases outside gene matches: 15. The CDR3 has 17 amino acids. This CDR3 reads CASSPGLARGTIETQYF. CDR3 DNA: TGCGCCAGCAGCCCCGGACTAGCGAGAGGTACAATCGAGACCCAGTACTTC.

The chain recombines TRBV13 with TRBJ1-2, with a weak D call TRBD1 (6 bases). The CDR3 extends over 15 amino acids. Between the trimmed V and J ends, which lost 3 bases and 2 bases, there was a span of 13 bases. Germline-derived CDR1 and CDR2 are PRHDT and FYEKMQ (reference sequence). Here the CDR3 reads CASSFLGQQNYGYTF. The DNA for the CDR3 is TGTGCCAGCAGCTTCCTGGGACAACAAAACTATGGCTACACCTTC. Looking up the rest from reference TRBV13 and TRBJ1-2 gives the full variable domain: AAGVIQSPRHLIKEKRETATLKCYPIPRHDTVYWYQQGPGQDPQFLISFYEKMQSDKGSIPDRFSAQQFSDYHSELNMSSLELGDSALYFCASSFLGQQNYGYTFGSGTRLTVV.

The J gene is TRBJ1-3, the V gene TRBV5-1, with D perhaps TRBD1 (6 bases). Germline V gives CDR1 SGHRS, CDR2 YFSETQ. The CDR3 covers 15 residues. V gave up 4 bases and J gave up 3 bases, with 14 bases separating them. The chain's CDR3 is CASSLGGSDGNTIYF. CDR3 in DNA: TGCGCCAGCAGCCTGGGGGGCAGTGATGGAAACACCATATATTTT.

This clonotype has a count of ten or more. The chain combines TRBV6-5 with TRBJ2-5; 7 nucleotides line up with TRBD1. The V gene's germline CDR1 is MNHEY and CDR2 SVGAGI. V lost 6 bases, J lost 7 bases, and 8 bases stayed unmatched. The CDR3 is 13 amino acids. The CDR3 coding sequence is TGTGCCAGCAGCTCCGGGACAGAGGTGACCCAGTACTTC. It is translated as CASSSGTEVTQYF.

This clonotype was seen repeatedly, ten times or more. The V gene is TRBV4-1, the J gene TRBJ1-1, with D tentatively TRBD1 (5 bases). V lost 2 bases, J lost 1 base, and 14 bases lay in between. The CDR3 spans 16 residues. Germline V gives CDR1 MGHRA, CDR2 YSYEKL. CDR3 sequence reads: CASSQYTGARNTEAFF. The CDR3 region has the DNA TGCGCCAGCAGCCAATATACCGGGGCGAGGAACACTGAAGCTTTCTTT.

The chain has TRBV29-1 and TRBJ2-4; perhaps TRBD2 as D (5 bases). CDR3 length equals 13 residues. V lost 6 bases and J lost 4, with 13 bases in between. Germline V gene sequence: CDR1 SQVTM, CDR2 ANQGSEA. CDR3 residues: CSVSTGSKNIQYF. CDR3 sequence (DNA): TGCAGCGTGAGCACGGGGAGTAAAAACATTCAGTACTTC.

In its sample, this clonotype was seen many times. The chain couples TRBV9 to TRBJ2-1; 7 bases match TRBD2. The V gene end was trimmed by 2 bases and the J gene end by 0 bases; junction bases not matched to a gene: 2. CDR1 and CDR2 from the germline V gene are SGDLS and YYNGEE. This CDR3 has 15 residues. The CDR3 bases are TGTGCCAGCAGCGTTTTAGCGGGCTCCTACAATGAGCAGTTCTTC. Translated: CASSVLAGSYNEQFF.

This clonotype has a handful of counts. The rearrangement links TRBV29-1 to TRBJ2-5, with D possibly being TRBD2 (5 bases). This CDR3 is built from 14 residues. Per the germline V gene, CDR1 is SQVTM and CDR2 is ANQGSEA. Trimming stripped 7 bases from V and 8 bases from J, with 23 bases between. For the CDR3, the DNA is TGCAGCGCCCGAGCGCGAGGGCCGACCCTAACCCAGTACTTC. Protein sequence: CSARARGPTLTQYF.

Here the CDR3 DNA reads TGTGCCGGCTTGGACGCCGCGAACACCGGGGAGCTGTTTTTT. This gives the protein CAGLDAANTGELFF. The genes are TRBV25-1 and TRBJ2-2; no clear D gene. The CDR3 is made up of 14 amino acids. The V and J ends lost 11 bases and 0 bases respectively, with 13 bases between them. CDR1 is MGHDK, CDR2 SYGVNS, per germline.

This clonotype was counted only a few times. The chain combines TRBV24-1 with TRBJ2-1, with D maybe TRBD2 (5 bases). The CDR3 consists of 12 residues. With 5 bases removed from V and 8 bases from J, the gap between germline ends came to 9 bases. CDR1 and CDR2 (germline): KGHDR, SFDVKD. The CDR3 DNA reads as TGTGCCACCAGTGTGGTCGGGGATGAGCAGTTCTTC. The encoded protein is CATSVVGDEQFF.

This clonotype was found many times. This chain joins TRBV12-3 or TRBV12-4 and TRBJ2-1; D gene uncertain. The germline V and J ends were trimmed by 3 bases and 5 bases, with 2 bases remaining between them. The CDR3 totals 11 residues. In nucleotides, the CDR3 is TGTGCCAGCAGTTTTCACAATGAGCAGTTCTTC. Protein: CASSFHNEQFF.

This rearrangement joins TRBV12-3 or TRBV12-4 to TRBJ1-5; D gene unclear. V dropped 2 bases and J dropped 5 bases, with 13 bases sitting between them. CDR3 size: 15 residues. CDR3 region: CASSLYRRGYQPQHF. The DNA for the CDR3 is TGTGCCAGCAGTTTATACCGGCGTGGGTATCAGCCCCAGCATTTT.